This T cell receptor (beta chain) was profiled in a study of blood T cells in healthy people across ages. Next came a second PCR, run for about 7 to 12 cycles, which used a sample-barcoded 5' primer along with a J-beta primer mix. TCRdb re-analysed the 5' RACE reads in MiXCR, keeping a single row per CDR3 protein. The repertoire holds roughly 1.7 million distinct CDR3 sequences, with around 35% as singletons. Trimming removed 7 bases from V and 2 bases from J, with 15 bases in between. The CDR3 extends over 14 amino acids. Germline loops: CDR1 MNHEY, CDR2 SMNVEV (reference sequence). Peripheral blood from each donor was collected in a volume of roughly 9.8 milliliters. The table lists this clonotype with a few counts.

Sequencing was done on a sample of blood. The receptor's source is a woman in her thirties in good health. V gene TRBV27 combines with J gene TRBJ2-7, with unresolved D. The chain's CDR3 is CASKLDHRAYEQYF. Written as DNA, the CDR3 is TGTGCCAGCAAACTGGACCACAGAGCCTACGAGCAGTACTTC.